A selection of T cell receptor beta chains follows, all from one sample in a study of graft-versus-host responses after intestinal transplantation. The antigens of these receptors remain unknown. TCRdb's table, derived via immunoSEQ multiplex PCR, lists solely in-frame clones and lacks some. This table holds about 110,000 clones, approximately 92% found once. Sequenced material: unstimulated CD4+ T cells sorted from spleen or lymph node cells, taken before transplant. Receptors originate from a human donor who was the organ donor for an intestinal transplant. Each CDR3 is given without its conserved first and last residue.

TRBV9	ASSVMAADTQY
TRBV6-6	ASNLDRVHEQY
TRBV2	ASSEQGRNTEAF
TRBV19	ASSMGGRMNTEAF
TRBV7-2	ASSKKREHTSNEQF
TRBV28	ASNPLDGNTGELF
TRBV6-6	ASSLRDSRNSPLH
TRBV7-2	ASSLGHIPYEQY
TRBV27	ASGRGLGTEAF
TRBV7-8	ASSGSLAKNIQY
TRBV7-2	ASSLVTGGTYEQY
TRBV6-5	ASRQDSHGYT
TRBV5-5	ASSLVGQGANYGYT
TRBV5-1	ASTRDSLYNEQF
TRBV21-1	ASSKEQTCNQPQH
TRBV18	ASSPRRPGGVAGASEQF
TRBV6-1	ASSEVRTDTQY
TRBV7-8	ASSPYRGPLEWEQF
TRBV18	ASSPGTGARDQY
TRBV7-2	ASSLRPSGTKEDEQF
TRBV4-1	ASSRAQGNYSPLH
TRBV6-6	ASSYPDLWEKLF
TRBV15	ATSRDLGGPYEQY
TRBV5-1	ASSLGGQGPYEQY
TRBV11-2	ASSLASGSNNEQF
TRBV5-4	ASTFARGAGVMGQETQY
TRBV4-2	ASSGQGRRGNQPQH
TRBV6-5	ASSPRTGRGEKLF
TRBV19	ASTDRGLLNTEAF
TRBV6-5	ASSRRGTSDEQY
TRBV25-1	ASSEREQGVPPQH
TRBV6-1	ASSRDRASDTQY
TRBV14	ASSPGVMGYGYT
TRBV27	ASRGAGGPGRWTQY
TRBV7-2	ASSSGSGANVLT
TRBV19	ASSPMARSQDTQY
TRBV7-2	ASSLVAGIYYEQY
TRBV4-2	ASSPGEGRGTGELF
TRBV9	ASSDGLAGVTGELF
TRBV27	ASSHTDTQY
TRBV19	ASSIEDIDSYEQY
TRBV28	ASSLEETQH
TRBV18	ASSLDSRNTEAF
TRBV9	ASSVTQYSNTGELF
TRBV2	ASSERGQGGEQY
TRBV6-4	ASSWLAGSAYEQY
TRBV5-1	ASSLGRDGRDTQY
TRBV2	ASSEETFQY
TRBV7-2	ASSLVYGETEAF
TRBV11-2	ASSLVGFASGMSDTQY
TRBV5-1	ASSWEFPSTDTQY
TRBV27	ASSSIGTSISDTQY
TRBV4-2	ASSQDLWDQPQH
TRBV20-1	SARGAYEQY
TRBV11-2	ASSVWTTKKLF
TRBV6-6	ASSYSIRQGETQY
TRBV5-6	ASSLIWGQGFSYEQY